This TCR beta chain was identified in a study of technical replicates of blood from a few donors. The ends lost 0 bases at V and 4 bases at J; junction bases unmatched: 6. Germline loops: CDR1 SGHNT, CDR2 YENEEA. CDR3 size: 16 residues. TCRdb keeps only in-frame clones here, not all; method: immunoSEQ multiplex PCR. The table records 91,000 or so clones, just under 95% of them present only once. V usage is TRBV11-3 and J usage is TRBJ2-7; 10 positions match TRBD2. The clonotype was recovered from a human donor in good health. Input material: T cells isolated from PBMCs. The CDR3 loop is CASSLEGTSEIYEQYF. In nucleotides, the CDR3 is TGTGCCAGCAGCTTAGAAGGGACTAGCGAGATATACGAGCAGTACTTC.